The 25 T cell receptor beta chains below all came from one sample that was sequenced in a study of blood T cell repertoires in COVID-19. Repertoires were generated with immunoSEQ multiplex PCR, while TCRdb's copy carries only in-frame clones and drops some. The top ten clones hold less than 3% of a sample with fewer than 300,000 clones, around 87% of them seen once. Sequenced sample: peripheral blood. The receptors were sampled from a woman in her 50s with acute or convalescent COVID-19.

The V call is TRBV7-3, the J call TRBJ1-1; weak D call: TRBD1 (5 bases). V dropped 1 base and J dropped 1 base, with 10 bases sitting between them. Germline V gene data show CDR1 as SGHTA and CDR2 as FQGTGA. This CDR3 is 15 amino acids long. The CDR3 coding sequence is TGTGCCAGCAGCTTAAGCGGCAGGGCGAACACTGAAGCTTTCTTT. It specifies CASSLSGRANTEAFF.

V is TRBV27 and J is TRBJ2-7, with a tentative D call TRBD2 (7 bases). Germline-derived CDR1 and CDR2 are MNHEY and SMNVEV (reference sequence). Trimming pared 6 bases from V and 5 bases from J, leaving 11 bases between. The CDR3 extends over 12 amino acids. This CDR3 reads CASRGGLDEQYF. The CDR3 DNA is TGTGCCAGCAGGGGGGGGCTCGACGAGCAGTACTTC.

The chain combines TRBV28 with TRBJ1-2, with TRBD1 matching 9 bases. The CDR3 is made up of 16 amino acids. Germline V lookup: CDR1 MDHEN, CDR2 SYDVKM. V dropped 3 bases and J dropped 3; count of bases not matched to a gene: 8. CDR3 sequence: CASSLSGQGGDYGYTF. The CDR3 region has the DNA TGTGCCAGCAGTTTGTCGGGACAGGGAGGCGACTATGGCTACACCTTC.

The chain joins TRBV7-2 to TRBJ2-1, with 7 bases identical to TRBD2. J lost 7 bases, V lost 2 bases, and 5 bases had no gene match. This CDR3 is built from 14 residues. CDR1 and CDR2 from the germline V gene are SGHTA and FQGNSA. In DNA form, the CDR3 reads TGTGCCAGCAGCTTATCCAGCGGGATTAATGAGCAGTTCTTC. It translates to CASSLSSGINEQFF. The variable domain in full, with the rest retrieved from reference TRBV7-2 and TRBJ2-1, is GAGVSQSPSNKVTEKGKDVELRCDPISGHTALYWYRQSLGQGLEFLIYFQGNSAPDKSGLPSDRFSAERTGGSVSTLTIQRTQQEDSAVYLCASSLSSGINEQFFGPGTRLTVL.

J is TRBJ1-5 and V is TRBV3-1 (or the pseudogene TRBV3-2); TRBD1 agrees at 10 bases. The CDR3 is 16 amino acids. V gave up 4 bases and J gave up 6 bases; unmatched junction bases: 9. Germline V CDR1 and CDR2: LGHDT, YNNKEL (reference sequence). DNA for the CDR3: TGTGCCAGCAGCCCCGAGCGGACAGGGGGGAGTCAGCCCCAGCATTTT. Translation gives CASSPERTGGSQPQHF.

CDR3 DNA: TGCGCCAGCAGTGAGCGGACAGGGAAGGGGTACACTGAAGCTTTCTTT. This translates into CASSERTGKGYTEAFF. This sequence joins TRBV10-2 and TRBJ1-1, with 8 bases matching TRBD1. Trimming took 2 bases from V and 3 from J; bases not matched to a gene: 8. The CDR3 has 16 amino acids. The germline V gene has CDR1 WSHSY and CDR2 SAAADI.

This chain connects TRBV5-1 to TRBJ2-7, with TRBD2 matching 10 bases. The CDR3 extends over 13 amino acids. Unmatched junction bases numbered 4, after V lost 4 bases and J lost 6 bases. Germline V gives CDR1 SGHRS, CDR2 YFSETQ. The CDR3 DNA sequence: TGCGCCAGCAGCACGGGACTAGCGACCGAGCAGTACTTC. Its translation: CASSTGLATEQYF.

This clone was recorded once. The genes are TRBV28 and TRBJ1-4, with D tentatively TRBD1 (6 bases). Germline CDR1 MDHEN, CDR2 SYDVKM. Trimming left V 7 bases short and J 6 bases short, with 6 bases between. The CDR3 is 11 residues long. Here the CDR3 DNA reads TGTGCCAGCAACAGGGATGAAAAACTGTTTTTT. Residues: CASNRDEKLFF.

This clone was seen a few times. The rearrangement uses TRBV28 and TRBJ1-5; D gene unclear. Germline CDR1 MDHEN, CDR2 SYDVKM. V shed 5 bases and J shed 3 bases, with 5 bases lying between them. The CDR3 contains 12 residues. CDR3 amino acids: CASSPSNQPQHF. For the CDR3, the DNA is TGTGCCAGCAGTCCCTCCAATCAGCCCCAGCATTTT.

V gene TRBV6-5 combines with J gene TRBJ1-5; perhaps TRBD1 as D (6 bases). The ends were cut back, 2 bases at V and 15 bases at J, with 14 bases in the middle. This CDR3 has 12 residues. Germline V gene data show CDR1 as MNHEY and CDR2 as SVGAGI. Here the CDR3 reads CASSYTGPQLHF. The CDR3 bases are TGTGCCAGCAGTTACACAGGGCCTCAGCTGCATTTT.

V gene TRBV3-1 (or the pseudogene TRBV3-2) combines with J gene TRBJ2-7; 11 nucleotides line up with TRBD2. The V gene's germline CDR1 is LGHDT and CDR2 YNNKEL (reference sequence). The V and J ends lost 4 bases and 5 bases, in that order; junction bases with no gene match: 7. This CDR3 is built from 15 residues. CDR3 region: CASSRRLAGSHEQYF. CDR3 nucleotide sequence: TGTGCCAGCAGCCGGAGACTAGCGGGATCCCACGAGCAGTACTTC.

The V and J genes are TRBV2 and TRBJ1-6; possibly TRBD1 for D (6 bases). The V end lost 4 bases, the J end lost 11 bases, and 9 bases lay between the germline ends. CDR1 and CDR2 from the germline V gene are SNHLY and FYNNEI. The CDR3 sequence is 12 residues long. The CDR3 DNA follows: TGTGCCAGCAGTGGAAACAGGGCACCCCTCCACTTT. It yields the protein CASSGNRAPLHF.

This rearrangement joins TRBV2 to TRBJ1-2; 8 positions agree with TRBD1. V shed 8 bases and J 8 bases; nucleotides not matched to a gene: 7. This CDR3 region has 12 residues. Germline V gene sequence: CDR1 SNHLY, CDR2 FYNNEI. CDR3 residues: CASGRDRSGYTF. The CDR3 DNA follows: TGTGCCAGCGGCCGGGACAGGTCCGGCTACACCTTC.

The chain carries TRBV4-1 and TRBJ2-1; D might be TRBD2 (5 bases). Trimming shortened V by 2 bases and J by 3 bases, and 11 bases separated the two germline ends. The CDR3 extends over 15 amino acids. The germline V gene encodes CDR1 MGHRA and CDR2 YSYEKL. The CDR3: CASSQNRRDYNEQFF. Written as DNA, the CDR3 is TGCGCCAGCAGCCAAAACCGCCGGGACTACAATGAGCAGTTCTTC.

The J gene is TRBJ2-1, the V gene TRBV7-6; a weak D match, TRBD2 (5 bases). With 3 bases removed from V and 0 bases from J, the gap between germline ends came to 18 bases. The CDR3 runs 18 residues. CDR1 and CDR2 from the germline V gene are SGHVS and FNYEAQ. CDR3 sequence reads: CASSFRPPSRSSYNEQFF. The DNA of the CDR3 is TGTGCCAGCAGCTTTCGGCCCCCTAGCAGGAGCTCCTACAATGAGCAGTTCTTC.

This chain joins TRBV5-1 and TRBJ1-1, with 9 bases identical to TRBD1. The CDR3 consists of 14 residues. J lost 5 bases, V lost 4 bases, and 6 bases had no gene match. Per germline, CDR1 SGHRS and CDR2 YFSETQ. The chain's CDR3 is CASSLPTGGTEAFF. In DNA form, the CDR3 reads TGCGCCAGCAGCCTCCCGACAGGGGGAACTGAAGCTTTCTTT.

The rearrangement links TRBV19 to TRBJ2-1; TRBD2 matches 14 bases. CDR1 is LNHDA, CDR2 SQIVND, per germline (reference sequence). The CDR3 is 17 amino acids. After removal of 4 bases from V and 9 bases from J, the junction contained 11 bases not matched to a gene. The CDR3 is CASSRGGLAGDPPEQFF. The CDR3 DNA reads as TGTGCCAGTAGTAGGGGGGGACTAGCGGGAGATCCCCCTGAGCAGTTCTTC.

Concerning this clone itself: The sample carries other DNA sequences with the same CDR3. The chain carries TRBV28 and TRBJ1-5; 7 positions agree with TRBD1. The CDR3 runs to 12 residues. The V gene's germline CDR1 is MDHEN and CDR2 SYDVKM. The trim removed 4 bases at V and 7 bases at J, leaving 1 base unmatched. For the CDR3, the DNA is TGTGCCAGCAGTTCAGGGGGACAGCCCCAGCATTTT. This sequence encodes CASSSGGQPQHF.

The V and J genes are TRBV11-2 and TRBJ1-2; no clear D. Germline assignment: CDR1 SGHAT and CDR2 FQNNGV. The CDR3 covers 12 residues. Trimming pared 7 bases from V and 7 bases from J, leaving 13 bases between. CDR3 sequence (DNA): TGTGCCAGCACGGTGGGCGCGTCTGGCTACACCTTC. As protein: CASTVGASGYTF.

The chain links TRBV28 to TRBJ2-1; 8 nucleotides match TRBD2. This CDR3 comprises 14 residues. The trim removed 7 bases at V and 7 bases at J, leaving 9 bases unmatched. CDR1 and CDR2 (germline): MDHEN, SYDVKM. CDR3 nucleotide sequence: TGTGCCAGCATGCGGGGGGAGATGATAAATGAGCAGTTCTTC. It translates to CASMRGEMINEQFF.

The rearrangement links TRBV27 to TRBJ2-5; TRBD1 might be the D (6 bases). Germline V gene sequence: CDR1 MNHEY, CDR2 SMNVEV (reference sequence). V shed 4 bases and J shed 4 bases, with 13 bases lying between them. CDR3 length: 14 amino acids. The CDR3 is CASSSGVWGETQYF. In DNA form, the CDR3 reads TGTGCCAGCAGTTCAGGGGTATGGGGAGAGACCCAGTACTTC.

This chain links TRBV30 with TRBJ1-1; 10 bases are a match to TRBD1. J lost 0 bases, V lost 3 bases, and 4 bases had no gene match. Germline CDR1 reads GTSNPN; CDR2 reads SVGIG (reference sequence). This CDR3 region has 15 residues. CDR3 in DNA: TGTGCCTGGAGCCGGGACAGGGGAATGAACACTGAAGCTTTCTTT. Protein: CAWSRDRGMNTEAFF.

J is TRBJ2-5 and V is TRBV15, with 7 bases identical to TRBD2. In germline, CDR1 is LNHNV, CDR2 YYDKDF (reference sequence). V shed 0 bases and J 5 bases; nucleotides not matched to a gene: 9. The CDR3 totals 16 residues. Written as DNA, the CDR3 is TGTGCCACCAGCAGAGACTTCGGCGGGAGCCGGGAGACCCAGTACTTC. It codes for CATSRDFGGSRETQYF.

Written as DNA, the CDR3 is TGTGCCAGCAGTGAGGGGGGCAATGAGCAGTTCTTC. This sequence encodes CASSEGGNEQFF. This chain links TRBV2 with TRBJ2-1, with D perhaps matching TRBD2 (6 bases). In germline, CDR1 is SNHLY, CDR2 FYNNEI. The CDR3 contains 12 residues. V dropped 3 bases and J dropped 6 bases, with 6 bases sitting between them.

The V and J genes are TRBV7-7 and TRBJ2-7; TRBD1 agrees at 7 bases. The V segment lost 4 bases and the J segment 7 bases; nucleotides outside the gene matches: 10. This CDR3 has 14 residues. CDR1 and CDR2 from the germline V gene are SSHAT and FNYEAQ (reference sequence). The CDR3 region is CASSSNRGALEQYF. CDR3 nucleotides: TGTGCCAGCAGCTCAAACAGGGGTGCGTTGGAGCAGTACTTC.